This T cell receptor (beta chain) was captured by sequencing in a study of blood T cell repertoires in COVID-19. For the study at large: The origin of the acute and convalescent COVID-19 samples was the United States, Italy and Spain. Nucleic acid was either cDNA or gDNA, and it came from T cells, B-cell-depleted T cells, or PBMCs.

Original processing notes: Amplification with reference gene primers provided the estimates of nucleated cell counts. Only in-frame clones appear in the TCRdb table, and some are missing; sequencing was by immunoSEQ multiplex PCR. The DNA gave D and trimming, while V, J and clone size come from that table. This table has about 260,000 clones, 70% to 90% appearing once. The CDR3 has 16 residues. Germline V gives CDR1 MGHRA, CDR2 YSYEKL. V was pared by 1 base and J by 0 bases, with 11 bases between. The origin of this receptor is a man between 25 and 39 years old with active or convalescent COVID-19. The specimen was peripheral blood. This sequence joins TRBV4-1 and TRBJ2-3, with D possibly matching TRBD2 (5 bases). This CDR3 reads CASSQVWTGSTDTQYF. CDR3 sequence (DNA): TGCGCCAGCAGCCAAGTCTGGACGGGGAGCACAGATACGCAGTATTTT.